The text below deals with one T cell receptor (beta chain). Antigen: not known. This specimen comes from a study of T cell clones after liver transplantation. Alloreactive TCRbeta sequences came from sequencing proliferating CFSE-low cells in the MLR. V lost 5 bases to trimming and J lost 0 bases, with 8 bases between them. Germline V lookup: CDR1 SGHAT, CDR2 FQNNGV. This CDR3 is built from 13 residues. Assay used: immunoSEQ multiplex PCR; TCRdb lists only in-frame clones, some missing. The sample has some 2,100 clones, about 20% seen once. Sequencing used CD8+ T cells from cultured PBMCs. V is TRBV11-2 and J is TRBJ2-7; D is unresolved. The source of this sequence is a human patient who received a liver transplant. T cells may partly derive from the graft donor. The CDR3 sequence: CASSPSPSYEQYF. In DNA, the CDR3 is TGTGCCAGCAGCCCGTCCCCCTCCTACGAGCAGTACTTC.